This TCR beta chain was identified in a study of shared clonotypes between healthy human individuals. Libraries were prepared by immunoSEQ multiplex PCR; TCRdb keeps only in-frame clonotypes and omits some of them. This table holds roughly 720,000 clones, roughly 91% found once. As regards this clone: The antigen is unknown.

The germline V gene encodes CDR1 SGDLS and CDR2 YYNGEE. The junction had 8 bases not matched to a gene; V was cut back by 0 bases and J by 6 bases. This CDR3 has 15 amino acids. Study-wide results and limits: What naive subsets generally showed was a larger estimated richness than memory subsets showed.

This TCR was sampled from a man between 18 and 29 years old in good health. Some clones in this sample may be carry-over from other donors' samples. The chain couples TRBV9 to TRBJ2-7; 8 bases are shared with TRBD2. The material sequenced was memory CD8+ T cells from PBMCs. The subset was: CD45RO+ cells pooled with CCR7-negative TemRA cells. The DNA of the CDR3 is TGTGCCAGCAGCGTAGCTTCGGGAGGGAGGGGCGAGCAGTACTTC. It translates to CASSVASGGRGEQYF.